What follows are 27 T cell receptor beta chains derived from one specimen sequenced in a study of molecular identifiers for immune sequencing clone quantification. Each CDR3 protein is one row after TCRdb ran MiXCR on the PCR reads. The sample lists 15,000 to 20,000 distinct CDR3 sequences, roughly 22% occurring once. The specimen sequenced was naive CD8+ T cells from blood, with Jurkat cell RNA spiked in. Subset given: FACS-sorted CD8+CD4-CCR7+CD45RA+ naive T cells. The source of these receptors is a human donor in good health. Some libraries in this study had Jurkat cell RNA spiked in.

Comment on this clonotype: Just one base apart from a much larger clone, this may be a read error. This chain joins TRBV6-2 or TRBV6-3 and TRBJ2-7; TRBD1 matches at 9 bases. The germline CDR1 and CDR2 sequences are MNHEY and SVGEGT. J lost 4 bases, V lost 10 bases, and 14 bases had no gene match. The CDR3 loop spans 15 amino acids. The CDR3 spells CANIKRGQGSYEQYF. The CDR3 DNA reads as TGTGCCAACATAAAGCGCGGACAGGGGTCGTACGAGCAGTACTTC.

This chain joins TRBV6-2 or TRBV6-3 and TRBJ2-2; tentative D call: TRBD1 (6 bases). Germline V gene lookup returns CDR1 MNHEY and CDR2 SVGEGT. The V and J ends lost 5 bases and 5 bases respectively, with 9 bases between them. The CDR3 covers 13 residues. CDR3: CASSPRGTGELFF. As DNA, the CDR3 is TGTGCCAGCAGTCCCAGGGGAACCGGGGAGCTGTTTTTT.

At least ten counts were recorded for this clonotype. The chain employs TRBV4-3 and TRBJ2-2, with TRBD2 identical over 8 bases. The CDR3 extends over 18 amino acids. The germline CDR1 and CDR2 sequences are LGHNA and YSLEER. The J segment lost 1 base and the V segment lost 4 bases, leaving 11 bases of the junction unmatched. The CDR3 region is CASSPTLRLARNTGELFF. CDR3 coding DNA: TGCGCCAGCAGCCCAACGTTAAGACTAGCGAGGAACACCGGGGAGCTGTTTTTT.

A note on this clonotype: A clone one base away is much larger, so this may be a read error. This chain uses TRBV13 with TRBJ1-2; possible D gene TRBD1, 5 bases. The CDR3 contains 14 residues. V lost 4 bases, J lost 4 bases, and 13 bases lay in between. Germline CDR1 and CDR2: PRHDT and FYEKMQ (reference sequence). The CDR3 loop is CASSSSGGVYGYTF. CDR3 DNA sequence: TGTGCCAGCAGCTCCTCCGGGGGGGTCTATGGCTACACCTTC. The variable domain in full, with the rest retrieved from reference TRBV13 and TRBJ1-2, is AAGVIQSPRHLIKEKRETATLKCYPIPRHDTVYWYQQGPGQDPQFLISFYEKMQSDKGSIPDRFSAQQFSDYHSELNMSSLELGDSALYFCASSSSGGVYGYTFGSGTRLTVV.

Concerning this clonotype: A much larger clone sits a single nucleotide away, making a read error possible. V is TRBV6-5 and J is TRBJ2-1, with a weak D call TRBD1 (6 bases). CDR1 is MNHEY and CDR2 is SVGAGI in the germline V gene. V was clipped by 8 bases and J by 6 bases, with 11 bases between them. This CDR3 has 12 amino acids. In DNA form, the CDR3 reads TGTGCCAGCGGGGACATGTGCAATGAGCAGTTCTTC. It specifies CASGDMCNEQFF.

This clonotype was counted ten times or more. CDR3 nucleotides: TGCAGTGCGAGCACCCTGAACAAAAATGAGCAGTTCTTC. Protein product: CSASTLNKNEQFF. V gene TRBV20-1 combines with J gene TRBJ2-1; the D is unclear. CDR1 and CDR2 from the germline V gene are DFQATT and SNEGSKA (reference sequence). Trimming removed 6 bases at V and 7 bases at J, with 16 bases between. This CDR3 contains 13 residues.

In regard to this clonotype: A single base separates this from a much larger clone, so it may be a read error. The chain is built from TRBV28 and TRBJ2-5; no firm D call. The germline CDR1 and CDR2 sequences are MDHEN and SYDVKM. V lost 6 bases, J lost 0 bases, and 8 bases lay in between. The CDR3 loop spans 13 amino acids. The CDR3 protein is CASRHTNQETQYF. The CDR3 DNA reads TGTGCCAGCAGACACACCAACCAAGAGACCCAGTACTTC. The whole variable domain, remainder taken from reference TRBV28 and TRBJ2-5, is DVKVTQSSRYLVKRTGEKVFLECVQDMDHENMFWYRQDPGLGLRLIYFSYDVKMKEKGDIPEGYSVSREKKERFSLILESASTNQTSMYLCASRHTNQETQYFGPGTRLLVL.

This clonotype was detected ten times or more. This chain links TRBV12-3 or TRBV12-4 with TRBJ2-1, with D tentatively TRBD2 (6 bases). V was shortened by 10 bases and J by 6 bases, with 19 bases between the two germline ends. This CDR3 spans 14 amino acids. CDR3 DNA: TGTGCCATACCCCGGGACTCGGCGGGCAATGAGCAGTTCTTC. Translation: CAIPRDSAGNEQFF.

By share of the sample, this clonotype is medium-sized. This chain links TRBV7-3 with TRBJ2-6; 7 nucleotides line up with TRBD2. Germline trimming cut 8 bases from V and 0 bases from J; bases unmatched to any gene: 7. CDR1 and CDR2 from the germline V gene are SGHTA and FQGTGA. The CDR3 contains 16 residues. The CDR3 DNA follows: TGTGCCAGCGGTCTAGCGGACCCCTCTGGGGCCAACGTCCTGACTTTC. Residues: CASGLADPSGANVLTF.

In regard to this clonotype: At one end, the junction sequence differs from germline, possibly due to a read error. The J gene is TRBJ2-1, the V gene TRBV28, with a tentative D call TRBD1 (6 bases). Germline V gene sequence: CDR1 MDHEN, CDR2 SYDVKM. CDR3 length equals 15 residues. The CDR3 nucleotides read TGTGCCAGCAGTTTGGGGACACCCTCCTACAATGAGCGGTTCTTC. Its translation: CASSLGTPSYNERFF.

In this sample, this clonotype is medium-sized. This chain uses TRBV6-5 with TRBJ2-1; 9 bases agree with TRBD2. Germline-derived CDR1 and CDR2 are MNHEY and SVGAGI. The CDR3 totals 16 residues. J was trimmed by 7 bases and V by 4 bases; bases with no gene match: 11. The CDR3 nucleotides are TGTGCCAGCAGTTCCCCGGGAGTAGCGGGAGTTAATGAGCAGTTCTTC. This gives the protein CASSSPGVAGVNEQFF.

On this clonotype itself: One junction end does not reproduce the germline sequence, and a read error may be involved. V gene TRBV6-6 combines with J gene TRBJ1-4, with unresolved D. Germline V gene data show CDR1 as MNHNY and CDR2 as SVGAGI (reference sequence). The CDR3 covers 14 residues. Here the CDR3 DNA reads TGTGCCAGCAGTCAGATGGCAACTAATGAAAAACCGTTTTTT. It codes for CASSQMATNEKPFF.

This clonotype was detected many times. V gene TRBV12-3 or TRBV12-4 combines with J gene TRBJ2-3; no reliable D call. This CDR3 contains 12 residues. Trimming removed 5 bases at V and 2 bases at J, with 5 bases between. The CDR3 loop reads CASSPTTDTQYF. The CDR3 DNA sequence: TGTGCCAGCAGTCCAACCACAGATACGCAGTATTTT.

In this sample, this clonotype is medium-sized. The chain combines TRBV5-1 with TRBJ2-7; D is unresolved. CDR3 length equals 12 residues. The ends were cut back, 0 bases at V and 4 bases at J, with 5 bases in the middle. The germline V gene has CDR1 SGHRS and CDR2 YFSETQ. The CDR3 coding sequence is TGCGCCAGCAGCTTGGAAGGGTACGAGCAGTACTTC. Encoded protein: CASSLEGYEQYF.

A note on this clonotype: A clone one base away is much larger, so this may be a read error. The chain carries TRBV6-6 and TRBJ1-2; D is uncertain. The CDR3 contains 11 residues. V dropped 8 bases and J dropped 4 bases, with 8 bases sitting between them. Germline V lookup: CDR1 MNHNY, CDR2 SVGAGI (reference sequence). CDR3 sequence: CASGEAYGYTF. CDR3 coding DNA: TGTGCCAGCGGTGAGGCCTATGGCTACACCTTC.

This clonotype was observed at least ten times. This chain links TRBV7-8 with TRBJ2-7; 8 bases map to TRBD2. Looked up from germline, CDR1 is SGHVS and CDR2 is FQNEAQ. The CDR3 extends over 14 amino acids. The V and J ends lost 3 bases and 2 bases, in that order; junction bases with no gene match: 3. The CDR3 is CASSFREGTYEQYF. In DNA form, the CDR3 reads TGTGCCAGCAGCTTTCGGGAGGGGACCTACGAGCAGTACTTC.

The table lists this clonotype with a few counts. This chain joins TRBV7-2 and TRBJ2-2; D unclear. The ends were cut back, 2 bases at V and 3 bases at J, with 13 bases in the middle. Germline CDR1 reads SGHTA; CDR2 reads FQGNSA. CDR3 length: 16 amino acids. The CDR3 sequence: CASSLSQPAYTGELFF. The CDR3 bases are TGTGCCAGCAGCTTAAGCCAGCCGGCCTACACCGGGGAGCTGTTTTTT.

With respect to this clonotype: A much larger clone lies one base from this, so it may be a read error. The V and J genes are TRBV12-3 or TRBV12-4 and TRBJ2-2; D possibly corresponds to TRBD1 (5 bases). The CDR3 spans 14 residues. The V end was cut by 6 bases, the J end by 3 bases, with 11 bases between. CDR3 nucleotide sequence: TGTGCCAGCAGGAGATACAGGTACACCGGGGAGCTGTTTTTT. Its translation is CASRRYRYTGELFF.

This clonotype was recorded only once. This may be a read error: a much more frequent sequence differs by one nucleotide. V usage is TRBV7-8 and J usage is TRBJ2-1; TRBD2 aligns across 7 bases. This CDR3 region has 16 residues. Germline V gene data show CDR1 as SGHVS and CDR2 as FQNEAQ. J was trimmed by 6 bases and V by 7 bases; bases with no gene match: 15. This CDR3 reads CASNRFLGSSGNEQFF. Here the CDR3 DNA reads TGTGCCAGCAACCGGTTTCTTGGGTCTAGCGGCAATGAGCAGTTCTTC.

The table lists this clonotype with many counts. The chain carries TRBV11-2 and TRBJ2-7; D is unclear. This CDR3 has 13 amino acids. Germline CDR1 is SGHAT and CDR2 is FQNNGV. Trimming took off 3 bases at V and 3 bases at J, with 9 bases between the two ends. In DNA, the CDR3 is TGTGCCAGCAGCTTCAGCCTATTCTACGAGCAGTACTTC. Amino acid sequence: CASSFSLFYEQYF.

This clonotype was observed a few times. The CDR3 coding sequence is TGCGCCAGCAGCCAAGATGGAGTAAGGGGTGAGCAGTTCTTC. Residues: CASSQDGVRGEQFF. The chain recombines TRBV4-3 with TRBJ2-1; tentatively, D is TRBD1 (5 bases). The CDR3 is made up of 14 amino acids. Trimming took off 0 bases at V and 9 bases at J, with 12 bases between the two ends. Germline CDR1 and CDR2: LGHNA and YSLEER.

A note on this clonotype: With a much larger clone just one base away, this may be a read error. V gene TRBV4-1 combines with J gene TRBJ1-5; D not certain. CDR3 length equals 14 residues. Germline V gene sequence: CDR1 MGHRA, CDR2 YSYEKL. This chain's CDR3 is CASSPHEVNQSQHF. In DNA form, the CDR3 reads TGCGCCAGCAGCCCCCATGAGGTTAATCAGTCCCAGCATTTT.

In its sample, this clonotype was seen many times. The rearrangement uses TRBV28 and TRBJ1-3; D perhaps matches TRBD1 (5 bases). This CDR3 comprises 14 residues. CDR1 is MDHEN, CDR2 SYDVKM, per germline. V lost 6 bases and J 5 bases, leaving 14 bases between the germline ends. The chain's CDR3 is CASSTVQGRNTIYF. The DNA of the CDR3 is TGTGCCAGCAGCACAGTGCAGGGACGAAACACCATATATTTT.

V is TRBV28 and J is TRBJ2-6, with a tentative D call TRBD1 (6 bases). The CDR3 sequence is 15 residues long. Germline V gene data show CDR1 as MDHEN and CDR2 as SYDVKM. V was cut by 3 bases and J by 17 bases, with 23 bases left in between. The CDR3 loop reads CASSFGGTGANAMTF. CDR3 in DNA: TGTGCCAGCAGTTTTGGGGGCACTGGGGCCAACGCCATGACTTTC.

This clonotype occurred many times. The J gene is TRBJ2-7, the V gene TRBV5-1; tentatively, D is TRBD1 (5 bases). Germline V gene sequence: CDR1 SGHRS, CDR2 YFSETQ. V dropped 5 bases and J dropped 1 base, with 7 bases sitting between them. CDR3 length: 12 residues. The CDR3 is CASRGASYEQYF. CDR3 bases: TGCGCCAGCAGAGGGGCTTCCTACGAGCAGTACTTC.

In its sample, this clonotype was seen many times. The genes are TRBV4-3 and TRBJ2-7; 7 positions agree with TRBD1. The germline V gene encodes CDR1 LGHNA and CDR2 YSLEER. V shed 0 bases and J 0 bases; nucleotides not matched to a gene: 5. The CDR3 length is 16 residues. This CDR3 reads CASSQDGRDSSYEQYF. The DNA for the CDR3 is TGCGCCAGCAGCCAAGACGGCCGGGACAGCTCCTACGAGCAGTACTTC.

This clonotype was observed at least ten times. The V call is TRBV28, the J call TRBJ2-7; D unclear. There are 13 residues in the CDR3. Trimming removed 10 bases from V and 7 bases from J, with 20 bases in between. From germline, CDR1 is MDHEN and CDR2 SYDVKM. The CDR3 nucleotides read TGTGCCACCAAGTTTATTGGGCCCGGAGAGCAGTACTTC. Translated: CATKFIGPGEQYF.